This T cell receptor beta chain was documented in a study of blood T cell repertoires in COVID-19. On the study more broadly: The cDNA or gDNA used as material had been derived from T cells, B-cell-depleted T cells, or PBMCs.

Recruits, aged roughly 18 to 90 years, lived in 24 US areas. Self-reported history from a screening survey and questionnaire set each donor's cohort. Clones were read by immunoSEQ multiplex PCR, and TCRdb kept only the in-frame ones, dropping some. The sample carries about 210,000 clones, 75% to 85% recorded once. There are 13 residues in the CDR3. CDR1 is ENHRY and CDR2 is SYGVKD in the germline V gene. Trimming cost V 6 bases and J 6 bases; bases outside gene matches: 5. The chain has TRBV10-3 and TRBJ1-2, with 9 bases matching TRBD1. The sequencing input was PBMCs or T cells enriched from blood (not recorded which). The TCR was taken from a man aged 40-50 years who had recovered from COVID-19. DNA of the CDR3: TGTGCCATCAGCCTACAGGGGGCGGATGGCTACACCTTC. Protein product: CAISLQGADGYTF.